The 24 T cell receptor beta chains below were found in one sample sequenced in a study of blood T cells in healthy people across ages. The authors ran a second PCR of about 6 to 11 cycles using a sample-barcoded 5' primer and a J-beta primer mix. TCRdb reanalysed the 5' RACE reads using MiXCR and keeps one entry per CDR3 protein. The sample consists of 920,000 or so distinct CDR3 sequences, less than 50% of them appearing once. Sequenced sample: blood. These TCRs come from a woman aged 60-75 years in good health.

The V call is TRBV15, the J call TRBJ1-4; D may be TRBD1 (5 bases). From germline, CDR1 is LNHNV and CDR2 YYDKDF (reference sequence). This CDR3 region has 13 residues. Between the trimmed V and J ends, which lost 3 bases and 5 bases, there was a span of 7 bases. The CDR3 reads CATSRGLNEKLFF. DNA of the CDR3: TGTGCCACCAGCAGGGGACTAAATGAAAAACTGTTTTTT.

This clonotype was counted only a few times. The CDR3 DNA follows: TGTGCCAGCAGGCCCCTAGCGGACTCCTACAATGAGCAGTTCTTC. This sequence encodes CASRPLADSYNEQFF. The gene calls are TRBV28 and TRBJ2-1, with 7 nucleotides matching TRBD2. The V gene's germline CDR1 is MDHEN and CDR2 SYDVKM. V gave up 6 bases and J gave up 0 bases; unmatched junction bases: 5. The CDR3 consists of 15 residues.

In this sample, this clonotype turned up a few times. As DNA, the CDR3 is TGTGCCAGCAGCCCGGGACAGGGAAATCCGGAGACCCAGTACTTC. Translating gives CASSPGQGNPETQYF. The chain links TRBV7-9 to TRBJ2-5, with 9 bases identical to TRBD1. Germline-derived CDR1 and CDR2 are SEHNR and FQNEAQ (reference sequence). The CDR3 extends over 15 amino acids. Trimming removed 5 bases from V and 5 bases from J; junction bases left unmatched: 9.

This clonotype was seen more than once but under ten times. The chain employs TRBV7-6 and TRBJ2-5; 10 nucleotides match TRBD2. The trim removed 1 base at V and 5 bases at J, leaving 10 bases unmatched. This CDR3 is built from 17 residues. The germline CDR1 and CDR2 sequences are SGHVS and FNYEAQ. The CDR3 spells CASSLVRVAGGSETQYF. CDR3 DNA: TGTGCCAGCAGCTTAGTTCGGGTAGCGGGAGGATCCGAGACCCAGTACTTC.

V usage is TRBV4-2 and J usage is TRBJ2-2, with TRBD2 matching 15 bases. Per the germline V gene, CDR1 is LGHNA and CDR2 is YNFKEQ. This CDR3 has 17 residues. V dropped 4 bases and J dropped 5; count of bases not matched to a gene: 5. CDR3 in amino acids: CASSPGLAGGSTGELFF. In DNA form, the CDR3 reads TGTGCCAGCAGCCCCGGACTAGCGGGAGGGTCGACCGGGGAGCTGTTTTTT.

The chain joins TRBV10-3 to TRBJ2-1, with 12 bases aligning to TRBD2. Germline CDR1 is ENHRY and CDR2 is SYGVKD. This CDR3 has 15 amino acids. V shed 6 bases, J shed 12 bases, and the junction held 12 bases outside the gene matches. DNA for the CDR3: TGTGCCATCAGCAAACCGGGACTAGCGGGCCAGGGGCAGTTCTTC. This codes for CAISKPGLAGQGQFF.

A remark on this clonotype: An end of the junction differs from the germline gene, which may be a read error. This chain links TRBV7-9 with TRBJ2-5; possibly TRBD1 for D (5 bases). Germline V lookup: CDR1 SEHNR, CDR2 FQNEAQ (reference sequence). CDR3 length: 15 residues. The CDR3 region is CASSLITGDQETRYF. The CDR3, as DNA: TGTGCCAGCAGCTTAATAACAGGAGACCAAGAGACCCGGTACTTC.

The sample holds a few counts of this clonotype. The rearrangement links TRBV29-1 to TRBJ2-1; D unresolved. Germline-derived CDR1 and CDR2 are SQVTM and ANQGSEA. The germline V and J ends were trimmed by 4 bases and 2 bases, with 12 bases remaining between them. The CDR3 runs 14 residues. CDR3 in amino acids: CSVVVEEAYNEQFF. For the CDR3, the DNA is TGCAGCGTTGTGGTGGAAGAGGCCTACAATGAGCAGTTCTTC.

Only a few counts were recorded for this clonotype. The chain combines TRBV10-3 with TRBJ2-3; D tentatively fits TRBD1 or TRBD2 (5 bases each). CDR1 and CDR2 (germline): ENHRY, SYGVKD. Between the trimmed V and J ends, which lost 8 bases and 8 bases, there was a span of 17 bases. CDR3 length equals 13 residues. The DNA for the CDR3 is TGTGCCATCTATGAGGGGCGGACCGCTACGCAGTATTTT. This codes for CAIYEGRTATQYF.

The chain joins TRBV9 to TRBJ2-4, with D possibly TRBD2 on 6 matching bases. TRBJ2-7 explains the end of the DNA better; the J call may be wrong. Germline lookup yields CDR1 SGDLS and CDR2 YYNGEE. The CDR3 covers 16 residues. In nucleotides, the CDR3 is TGTGCCAGCAGCGTTTCGGTAGCGGCCAGCTCCTACGAGCAGTACTTC. Protein product: CASSVSVAASSYEQYF.

CDR3 region: CASRGDSTNYGYTF. In DNA, the CDR3 is TGTGCCAGCAGAGGGGACAGCACTAACTATGGCTACACCTTC. The V gene is TRBV28, the J gene TRBJ1-2, with 7 bases identical to TRBD1. Germline CDR1 reads MDHEN; CDR2 reads SYDVKM. V lost 6 bases, J lost 0 bases, and 4 bases stayed unmatched. CDR3 length: 14 amino acids.

The chain employs TRBV2 and TRBJ2-7, with TRBD2 as a possible D gene (6 bases). The J call may be wrong; the DNA end is better matched by TRBJ2-5. The CDR3 has 13 amino acids. Per germline, CDR1 SNHLY and CDR2 FYNNEI. The CDR3 here is CASSAGLKETQYF. The CDR3 DNA reads as TGTGCCAGCAGTGCCGGACTAAAAGAGACCCAGTACTTC.

This clonotype was recorded at least ten times. J is TRBJ2-5 and V is TRBV6-1; 9 positions match TRBD1. Unmatched junction bases numbered 3, after V lost 9 bases and J lost 4 bases. In germline, CDR1 is MNHNS, CDR2 SASEGT. This CDR3 is 12 amino acids long. CDR3 loop: CASEDRGETQYF. In nucleotides, the CDR3 is TGTGCCAGTGAGGACAGGGGAGAGACCCAGTACTTC.

The chain links TRBV5-6 to TRBJ1-1; D unclear. The CDR3 has 15 residues. CDR1 is SGHDT, CDR2 YYEEEE, per germline. With 0 bases removed from V and 0 bases from J, the gap between germline ends came to 9 bases. The CDR3, as DNA: TGTGCCAGCAGCTTGGACAGTAACTTGAACACTGAAGCTTTCTTT. This encodes CASSLDSNLNTEAFF.

The chain links TRBV7-2 to TRBJ2-4; no firm D call. CDR1 is SGHTA, CDR2 FQGNSA, per germline. CDR3 length: 17 residues. The ends were cut back, 0 bases at V and 2 bases at J, with 14 bases in the middle. Here the CDR3 reads CASSLATVGWSKNIQYF. The CDR3, as DNA: TGTGCCAGCAGCTTAGCGACGGTGGGATGGTCCAAAAACATTCAGTACTTC.

V gene TRBV5-1 combines with J gene TRBJ2-5; D could derive from TRBD1 or TRBD2 (5 bases each). V shed 4 bases and J shed 5 bases, with 12 bases lying between them. CDR1 SGHRS and CDR2 YFSETQ come from the germline V gene. CDR3 size: 13 residues. CDR3: CASSNWDGETQYF. The CDR3, as DNA: TGCGCCAGCAGCAATTGGGACGGGGAGACCCAGTACTTC. Based on the CDR3 plus reference TRBV5-1 and TRBJ2-5, the full variable domain is KAGVTQTPRYLIKTRGQQVTLSCSPISGHRSVSWYQQTPGQGLQFLFEYFSETQRNKGNFPGRFSGRQFSNSRSEMNVSTLELGDSALYLCASSNWDGETQYFGPGTRLLVL.

This clonotype was observed a handful of times. The chain uses TRBV5-1 and TRBJ1-1; D not resolved. This CDR3 spans 14 amino acids. Trimming took 2 bases from V and 1 from J, leaving 9 bases between them. CDR1 and CDR2 (germline): SGHRS, YFSETQ. The CDR3 nucleotides are TGCGCCAGCAGCTTAGGGAAGGAGAACACTGAAGCTTTCTTT. This translates into CASSLGKENTEAFF.

This clonotype showed up just a few times. V and J are TRBV9 and TRBJ2-3; D is perhaps TRBD1 (6 bases). The CDR3 loop spans 14 amino acids. From germline, CDR1 is SGDLS and CDR2 YYNGEE. Trimming removed 0 bases from V and 6 bases from J, with 11 bases in between. CDR3 protein: CASSVERTADTQYF. DNA of the CDR3: TGTGCCAGCAGCGTAGAGAGGACAGCTGATACGCAGTATTTT.

This clonotype was detected a few times. The rearrangement links TRBV4-1 to TRBJ2-6; D is unclear. The CDR3 runs 15 residues. Trimming removed 0 bases from V and 2 bases from J, with 5 bases in between. Germline CDR1 reads MGHRA; CDR2 reads YSYEKL. The CDR3 nucleotides are TGCGCCAGCAGCCAAGAGGACGCTGGGGCCAACGTCCTGACTTTC. Protein product: CASSQEDAGANVLTF.

The chain links TRBV20-1 to TRBJ1-1, with a possible D match to TRBD1 (5 bases). Germline assignment: CDR1 DFQATT and CDR2 SNEGSKA (reference sequence). This CDR3 has 11 residues. V shed 1 base and J shed 6 bases, with 6 bases lying between them. For the CDR3, the DNA is TGCAGTGCTAGAGGGGGCTCTGAAGCTTTCTTT. This translates into CSARGGSEAFF.

The V gene is TRBV10-2, the J gene TRBJ2-7; D ambiguous. The germline V gene has CDR1 WSHSY and CDR2 SAAADI. V dropped 4 bases and J dropped 6 bases, with 10 bases sitting between them. The CDR3 runs to 12 residues. The CDR3 DNA is TGCGCCAGCAGTGGCAGGATGGGCGAGCAGTACTTC. Encoded protein: CASSGRMGEQYF.

This clonotype was picked up a small number of times. The rearrangement joins TRBV7-2 to TRBJ2-1; D is undetermined. Germline V CDR1 and CDR2: SGHTA, FQGNSA. Deletions cut 0 bases from V and 8 bases from J, with 11 bases between. This CDR3 has 14 amino acids. CDR3 region: CASSLARAPHEQFF. The CDR3 DNA reads as TGTGCCAGCAGCTTAGCGCGAGCGCCCCATGAGCAGTTCTTC. The full variable domain, in which reference TRBV7-2 and TRBJ2-1 provide the parts outside the CDR3, is GAGVSQSPSNKVTEKGKDVELRCDPISGHTALYWYRQSLGQGLEFLIYFQGNSAPDKSGLPSDRFSAERTGGSVSTLTIQRTQQEDSAVYLCASSLARAPHEQFFGPGTRLTVL.

In its sample, this clonotype was seen many times. This chain joins TRBV10-3 and TRBJ2-6; maybe TRBD1 (6 bases). Germline V gene lookup returns CDR1 ENHRY and CDR2 SYGVKD. Trimming took 10 bases from V and 4 from J, leaving 20 bases between them. The CDR3 loop spans 16 amino acids. CDR3: CATQGRFLNGANVLTF. As DNA, the CDR3 is TGTGCCACACAGGGACGCTTCTTGAACGGGGCCAACGTCCTGACTTTC.

The V gene is TRBV3-1, the J gene TRBJ2-7, with D perhaps given as TRBD1 or TRBD2 (6 bases each). Germline loops: CDR1 LGHDT, CDR2 YNNKEL (reference sequence). This CDR3 has 15 amino acids. Trimming shortened V by 4 bases and J by 5 bases, and 18 bases separated the two germline ends. CDR3 residues: CASSREGGLANEQYF. The CDR3, as DNA: TGTGCCAGCAGCCGAGAAGGGGGACTGGCCAACGAGCAGTACTTC.